This T cell receptor beta chain is drawn from a study of blood T cell repertoires in COVID-19. Overall study context: The United States, Italy and Spain were the sources of the acute and convalescent COVID-19 samples. T cells, B-cell-depleted T cells, or PBMCs provided the cDNA or gDNA that served as material.

Per the original methods: How many nucleated cells were present was estimated from reference gene primer amplification. This table comes from immunoSEQ multiplex PCR, and its TCRdb copy is limited to in-frame clones, with some not included. V, J and clone size were drawn from that table, and D and trimming were deduced from the DNA. The repertoire includes roughly 49,000 clones, over 80% of them detected once, and 16% sits in the top ten. The germline CDR1 and CDR2 sequences are LNHDA and SQIVND (reference sequence). V was pared by 3 bases and J by 2 bases, with 7 bases between. The length of the CDR3 is 14 residues.

The receptor comes from a man in his forties with acute or convalescent COVID-19. The sample comprised peripheral blood. The rearrangement joins TRBV19 to TRBJ1-4; D not certain. Here the CDR3 reads CASSMRVTNEKLFF. The CDR3 DNA follows: TGTGCCAGTAGTATGCGGGTGACTAATGAAAAACTGTTTTTT.